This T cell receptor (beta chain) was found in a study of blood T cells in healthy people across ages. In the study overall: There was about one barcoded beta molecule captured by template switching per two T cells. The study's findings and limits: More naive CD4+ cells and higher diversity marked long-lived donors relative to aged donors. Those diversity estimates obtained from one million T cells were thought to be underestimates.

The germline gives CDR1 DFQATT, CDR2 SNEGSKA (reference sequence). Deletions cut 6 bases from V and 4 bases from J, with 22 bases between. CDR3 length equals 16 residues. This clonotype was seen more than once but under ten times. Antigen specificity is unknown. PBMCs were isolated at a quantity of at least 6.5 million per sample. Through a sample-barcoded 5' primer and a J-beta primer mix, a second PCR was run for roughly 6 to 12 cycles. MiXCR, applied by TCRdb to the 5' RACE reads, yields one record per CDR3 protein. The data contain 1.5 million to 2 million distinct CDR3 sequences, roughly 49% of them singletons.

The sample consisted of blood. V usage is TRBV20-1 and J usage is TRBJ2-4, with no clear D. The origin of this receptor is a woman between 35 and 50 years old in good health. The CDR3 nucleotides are TGCAGTGCGGGCGACTTTGGGCCGAGCCCTAAAAACATTCAGTACTTC. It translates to CSAGDFGPSPKNIQYF.